This TCR beta chain is from a study of Ad26.COV2.S vaccination and SARS-CoV-2 variants (dated by TCRdb to 2020 to 2022). Background for the entire study: Donors in the vaccine arm were drawn from COV1001, a multicentre, randomized, double-blind, placebo-controlled phase I-IIa trial testing Ad26.COV2.S in healthy adults. TCRbeta repertoire sequencing was used to assess the specificity and breadth of SARS-CoV-2-reactive T cell receptors after Ad26.COV2.S vaccination. The TCR-sequenced set comprised about 32 samples: around 20 Ad26.COV2.S vaccine recipients, 5 placebo recipients and 8 SARS-CoV-2 convalescent individuals. Trial participants were randomized into five groups of five: low-dose or high-dose Ad26.COV2.S given once or twice, or placebo on both occasions. Blinding of investigators to trial group allocation was maintained during experiments and outcome assessment. Ad26.COV2.S was given intramuscularly at 5x10^10 or 1x10^11 viral particles, as a single shot or as two shots 56 days apart. General study outcomes and caveats: The study was not powered for comparison of responses between vaccine doses or regimens. Vaccine and placebo recipients had similar non-spike TCR breadth, a finding consistent with the vaccine containing only spike. After vaccination, substantial breadth of spike-specific CD8+ and CD4+ T cell responses was reported. Ad26.COV2.S recipients had higher spike-specific TCR breadth than placebo recipients (P = 0.0014). According to the authors, total T cell responses may have been underestimated by the TCR breadth and depth analyses.

Sample treatment or condition, as interpreted from the label and publication: around 19 received Ad26.COV2.S at low or high dose, single or two shots; about 5 received placebo; per-sample allocation not given. Repertoires of vaccine and placebo recipients were sequenced from samples collected on day 63 after the first injection. Cohort 1b enrolled 25 adults aged 18-55 years at a single site in Boston, USA, between 29 July and 7 August 2020. Ad26.COV2.S was a replication-incompetent adenovirus type 26 vector that expressed a prefusion-stabilized SARS-CoV-2 spike protein derived from the original Wuhan strain. Regarding this clone: Its antigen has not been determined. No much larger clone exists at a distance of one base, and base qualities are not known.

The immunoSEQ Assay was used to sequence TCRbeta CDR3 regions. After extraction, genomic DNA underwent amplification by bias-controlled multiplex PCR, followed by high-throughput sequencing. On the study's bioinformatics: To quantify the absolute abundance of every unique TCRbeta CDR3 region, sequences were collapsed and filtered. Usable DNA was measured by amplifying reference genes present in all nucleated cells, and TCRbeta template counts were normalized to that usable DNA to estimate T cell fraction. Repertoire TCRs were annotated as SARS-CoV-2-specific when V gene, CDR3 amino acid sequence and J gene were exactly matched to a known reactive TCR set. The reference SARS-CoV-2 TCR set came from MIRA and was filtered for enrichment in COVID-19-positive ImmuneCODE repertoires, removing public or cross-reactive TCRs. Based on the MIRA antigens, annotated TCRs were further analysed at the level of specific ORF or position within ORF. Breadth was defined as the number of annotated unique rearrangements divided by the total number of unique productive rearrangements, and depth was defined as the summed frequency of the annotated unique rearrangements. TCR breadth was compared between groups using two-sided Wilcoxon rank-sum tests. TCRdb limited this immuneACCESS table to in-frame rearrangements with V and J called. A share of clones is missing; checked studies link under half to unresolved V genes, and the rest is unexplained. D and trimming come from the DNA, and the V and J calls and clone size come from that table. For this sample the table gives about 680,000 clones, of which 89% were detected only once. The ten largest clones represent over 1.3% of the sample.

Trimming takes 3 bases off V and 5 bases off J; junction bases not matched to a gene: 7. The CDR3 holds 15 amino acids from the cysteine to the phenylalanine. Only the CDR3 portion is preserved as DNA: 45 bases, with reading frame beginning at the first base. As encoded in the germline V gene, CDR1 is SGHNT while CDR2 is YENEEA. This TCR was recovered from a person between 18 and 59 years old who received the Ad26.COV2.S COVID-19 vaccine or a placebo. The rearranged chain carries TRBV11-3 and TRBJ2-3; TRBD2 fits 8 bases in the junction. Source: peripheral blood, taken in a trial of Ad26.COV2.S vaccine versus placebo. The DNA is as follows: TGTGCCAGCAGCTTGGACGGGGGGGTTGGAGATACGCAGTATTTT. Its product reads: CASSLDGGVGDTQYF.